This TCR beta chain is from a study of blood T cells in healthy people across ages (dated by TCRdb to 2015 to 2017). At the level of the whole study: In model experiments, template switching captured about one uniquely barcoded TCR beta cDNA molecule for every two T cells. To avoid experimental bias, donors of different ages were spread randomly across the sequencing lanes. Age-related changes in TCR beta repertoire diversity were measured in the study by deep sequencing normalized with unique cDNA molecular identifiers. Donors were grouped into four age groups: young (average roughly 17 years), middle-aged (roughly 37), aged (about 60) and long-lived (about 90). Using the same blood draw, the study looked at two additional independent replicas of 1 million unique cDNA reads for two donors, one aged 18 to 30 and the other aged 80 or older. Paper-wide results and their limitations: Because profiling used bulk unsorted PBMCs, naive and antigen-experienced compartments could not be compared conclusively. The CMV infection status of donors was not known, potentially confounding age-related changes in expanded clonotypes. The long-lived group showed more naive CD4+ T cells, fewer expanded clones and increased TCR diversity than the aged group, suggesting age selection. Observed TCR beta diversity per million T cells fell roughly linearly with age, and a significant reduction was already apparent by age around 40. Observed TCR beta diversity correlated strongly with the percentage of naive T cells measured by flow cytometry. Estimates of total diversity from one million sequenced T cells were regarded as lower bounds and underestimates.

The germline V gene (reference sequence) gives CDR1 as LNHDA and CDR2 as SQIVND. The germline V end is reduced by 6 bases and the J end by 4 bases; junction bases left unmatched: 8. The CDR3 holds 15 amino acids from the cysteine to the phenylalanine. The DNA shown is the 45-base CDR3, in frame from base 1. Library method: 5' RACE. For sequencing, an Illumina HiSeq 2500 was employed. A second roughly 6 to 12 cycle PCR used a sample-barcoded 5' primer and a J-beta primer mix. A unique molecular identifier was introduced onto each TCR beta cDNA molecule by a template-switch 5' adaptor carrying 12 random nucleotides. Each sample yielded at least 2.5 million CDR3-containing paired-end reads. First-strand cDNA synthesis was performed from all RNA using the Mint cDNA synthesis kit, with priming by a TRBC-specific oligonucleotide. Following uracil-DNA glycosylase treatment, all cDNA underwent a first 18-cycle PCR with the universal primers M1SS and BC2_uni_R. The authors processed their data as follows. Normalization of each sample was performed by random selection of 1 million high-quality reads, each carrying a distinct molecular identifier. Reads with shared molecular identifiers were discarded instead of being binned into consensus sequences. MiTCR, with a Q25 quality threshold and the strictest error-elimination algorithm, was used for CDR3 identification, clonotype clustering and error correction. Lower-bound total TCR beta diversity was estimated with a nonparametric unseen species model using Euler transformation. TCRdb's own reprocessing of the public reads used fastp at Q25 and MiXCR and kept productive beta chains. Rows are combined by CDR3 protein, so each entry shows the most common genes and DNA. The V and J calls, along with clone size, are taken from TCRdb and not from the paper's own processing. The sample includes about 1.5 million distinct CDR3 sequences, with approximately 43% observed a single time. Of the sample, more than 4% falls within the top ten clones.

A word on this clonotype: Its antigen is not yet known. No clone much larger than this one lies a single base away; base qualities are absent.

The donors were 40 or so Caucasian individuals from Russia, aged about 6 to 100 years, who were systemically healthy. Ten milliliters of peripheral blood were drawn from each donor into EDTA-treated Vacutainer tubes. PBMCs were isolated by Ficoll-Paque density-gradient centrifugation, with at least 6 million obtained per sample. Total RNA, at least 5 micrograms per sample, was extracted from PBMCs with Trizol reagent. For every donor, flow cytometry on a PBMC aliquot measured the percentage of naive CD45RAhigh/CD27high T cells. The TCR comes from a woman aged 18-35 years in good health. The V and J segments used are TRBV19 and TRBJ2-1; 8 central bases correspond to TRBD2. The sequenced sample was blood. The CDR3 has the sequence CASRNGLANYNEQFF. The DNA sequence is as follows: TGTGCCAGTAGGAACGGACTAGCAAATTACAATGAGCAGTTCTTC. The entire variable domain, with the stretches around the CDR3 drawn from the reference TRBV19 and TRBJ2-1 proteins, is DGGITQSPKYLFRKEGQNVTLSCEQNLNHDAMYWYRQDPGQGLRLIYYSQIVNDFQKGDIAEGYSVSREKKESFPLTVTSAQKNPTAFYLCASRNGLANYNEQFFGPGTRLTVL.